This record looks at one T cell receptor (beta chain) sequence and its context. The sample comes from a study of shared clonotypes between healthy human individuals. Study summary: The cohort had a couple of women and a few men, ages 18 to 49.

The germline V gene has CDR1 MNHEY and CDR2 SVGAGI. The CDR3 loop spans 11 amino acids. V lost 4 bases and J 8 bases, leaving 8 bases between the germline ends. Measured with immunoSEQ multiplex PCR; TCRdb has only the in-frame clones, and not every one. The sample shows approximately 2.5 million clones, approximately 93% of them seen only once. V and J are TRBV6-5 and TRBJ1-1; D call uncertain. Material: naive CD4+ T cells from PBMCs. Subset in this sample: CD45RA+ positively selected. This receptor was taken from a man aged 18 to 30 in good health. Some clones in this sample may be carry-over from other donors' samples. DNA of the CDR3: TGTGCCAGCAGTTCTCTGACGGAAGCTTTCTTT. Translation: CASSSLTEAFF.